This TCR beta chain comes out of a study of blood T cell repertoires in COVID-19. Background on the study: The analysed material was cDNA or gDNA that came from T cells, B-cell-depleted T cells, or PBMCs.

Germline CDR1 and CDR2: ENHRY and SYGVKD. Trimming shortened V by 2 bases and J by 4 bases, and 12 bases separated the two germline ends. This CDR3 spans 15 amino acids. In the study's own analysis: Estimates of nucleated cell counts were drawn from the amplification of reference gene primers. The repertoire was sequenced with immunoSEQ multiplex PCR; TCRdb's copy has only in-frame clones and lacks some. V and J calls plus clone size are reproduced from that table; the DNA served to infer D and trimming. The repertoire holds a few hundred thousand clones, roughly nine tenths seen once, with approximately 0.94% in the top ten.

The clonotype comes from a woman in her 40s who had recovered from COVID-19. The sample comprised peripheral blood. V gene TRBV10-3 combines with J gene TRBJ2-1; tentatively, D is TRBD2 (5 bases). The CDR3: CAISEDRGKYNEQFF. The CDR3, as DNA: TGTGCCATCAGTGAGGACCGGGGAAAGTACAATGAGCAGTTCTTC.